These T cell receptor beta chains were read from a single sample in a study of regulatory T cells in long-lasting Graves disease. TCRdb reprocessed the multiplex PCR reads via MiXCR and lists one record per CDR3 protein. Here the sample spans roughly 360,000 distinct CDR3 sequences, approximately 12% being singletons. These sequences were also reported in another study, on T cells in Graves' hyperthyroidism and ophthalmopathy.

The material was peripheral blood mononuclear cells (PBMCs), obtained at new diagnosis, from a patient treated with antithyroid drugs. The receptors were gathered from a woman aged 18-29 years with Graves disease. Both conserved end residues are part of each CDR3. Fields, in order: clone size, CDR3 length, D gene, J gene, V gene, CDR3 protein, CDR3 DNA. A D gene is named only where the DNA matches it firmly. Clone sizes are given selectively: once, few, many, or a class where the clone is expanded.

clone_size: NA; cdr3_length: 12; d_call: NA; j_call: TRBJ2-5; v_call: TRBV19; cdr3_aa: CASSPPGGEGYF; cdr3_nt: TGTGCCAGTAGTCCACCAGGTGGAGAAGGGTACTTC
clone_size: many; cdr3_length: 18; d_call: TRBD2; j_call: TRBJ2-1; v_call: TRBV11-2; cdr3_aa: CASSTPGLAGGRGNEQFF; cdr3_nt: TGTGCCAGCAGCACGCCGGGACTAGCGGGGGGGCGTGGGAATGAGCAGTTCTTC
clone_size: few; cdr3_length: 15; d_call: NA; j_call: TRBJ1-5; v_call: TRBV4-2; cdr3_aa: CASGPAPGNGGQVHF; cdr3_nt: TGTGCCAGCGGCCCCGCACCCGGCAATGGTGGGCAGGTGCATTTT
clone_size: NA; cdr3_length: 17; d_call: NA; j_call: TRBJ2-3; v_call: TRBV18; cdr3_aa: CASSPGTGEYYTDTQYF; cdr3_nt: TGTGCCAGCTCACCAGGCACAGGAGAATACTACACAGATACGCAGTATTTT
clone_size: few; cdr3_length: 16; d_call: NA; j_call: TRBJ1-6; v_call: TRBV5-4; cdr3_aa: CASSDGQLGPESPLHF; cdr3_nt: TGTGCCAGCAGCGACGGACAGCTTGGGCCGGAATCACCCCTCCACTTT
clone_size: many; cdr3_length: 18; d_call: NA; j_call: TRBJ2-1; v_call: TRBV28; cdr3_aa: CASSPVGLSGHSYNEQFF; cdr3_nt: TGTGCCAGCAGTCCCGTCGGTTTGTCAGGCCACTCCTACAATGAGCAGTTCTTC
clone_size: many; cdr3_length: 14; d_call: NA; j_call: TRBJ2-3; v_call: TRBV11-1; cdr3_aa: CASSYRDSGDTQYF; cdr3_nt: TGTGCCAGCAGCTACCGGGACTCTGGGGATACGCAGTATTTT
clone_size: many; cdr3_length: 14; d_call: TRBD1; j_call: TRBJ1-6; v_call: TRBV20-1; cdr3_aa: CSARGGTVGSPLHF; cdr3_nt: TGCAGTGCTAGAGGCGGGACAGTCGGTTCACCCCTCCACTTT
clone_size: NA; cdr3_length: 13; d_call: NA; j_call: TRBJ2-2; v_call: TRBV4-1; cdr3_aa: CASSHLGVGELFF; cdr3_nt: TGCGCCAGCAGCCATCTTGGGGTCGGGGAGCTGTTTTTT
clone_size: many; cdr3_length: 13; d_call: NA; j_call: TRBJ2-2; v_call: TRBV28; cdr3_aa: CASSLGNTGELFF; cdr3_nt: TGTGCCAGCAGTTTAGGGAACACCGGGGAGCTGTTTTTT
clone_size: many; cdr3_length: 12; d_call: NA; j_call: TRBJ1-2; v_call: TRBV2; cdr3_aa: CARLGPGYGYTF; cdr3_nt: TGTGCCAGGTTGGGTCCGGGGTATGGCTACACCTTC
clone_size: many; cdr3_length: 15; d_call: TRBD2; j_call: TRBJ2-1; v_call: TRBV7-6; cdr3_aa: CASSALAGVSNEQFF; cdr3_nt: TGTGCCAGCAGCGCACTAGCGGGAGTAAGCAATGAGCAGTTCTTC
clone_size: many; cdr3_length: 13; d_call: NA; j_call: TRBJ2-1; v_call: TRBV7-3; cdr3_aa: CASSLIPEDEQFF; cdr3_nt: TGTGCCAGCAGCTTAATCCCGGAGGATGAGCAGTTCTTC
clone_size: many; cdr3_length: 16; d_call: NA; j_call: TRBJ1-5; v_call: TRBV30; cdr3_aa: CAWSGRGSDSNQPQHF; cdr3_nt: TGTGCCTGGAGTGGCCGGGGGAGTGATAGCAATCAGCCCCAGCATTTT
clone_size: NA; cdr3_length: 15; d_call: TRBD1; j_call: TRBJ2-7; v_call: TRBV5-5; cdr3_aa: CASSLRDRGGWEQYF; cdr3_nt: TGTGCCAGCAGCTTGCGCGACAGGGGGGGTTGGGAGCAGTACTTC
clone_size: many; cdr3_length: 16; d_call: TRBD1; j_call: TRBJ2-2; v_call: TRBV7-9; cdr3_aa: CASSLPKTGPTGELFF; cdr3_nt: TGTGCCAGCAGCTTACCCAAGACAGGGCCCACCGGGGAGCTGTTTTTT
clone_size: few; cdr3_length: 16; d_call: NA; j_call: TRBJ1-2; v_call: TRBV12-3/TRBV12-4; cdr3_aa: CASSPTGGGSGYGYTF; cdr3_nt: TGTGCCAGCAGTCCGACAGGAGGGGGTAGCGGCTATGGCTACACCTTC
clone_size: many; cdr3_length: 14; d_call: NA; j_call: TRBJ2-3; v_call: TRBV29-1; cdr3_aa: CSVVRGFWSDTQYF; cdr3_nt: TGCAGCGTTGTGAGAGGATTTTGGTCAGATACGCAGTATTTT
clone_size: NA; cdr3_length: 14; d_call: TRBD2; j_call: TRBJ2-1; v_call: TRBV6-1; cdr3_aa: CASSKDTSAHEQFF; cdr3_nt: TGTGCCAGCAGCAAGGATACTAGCGCCCATGAGCAGTTCTTC